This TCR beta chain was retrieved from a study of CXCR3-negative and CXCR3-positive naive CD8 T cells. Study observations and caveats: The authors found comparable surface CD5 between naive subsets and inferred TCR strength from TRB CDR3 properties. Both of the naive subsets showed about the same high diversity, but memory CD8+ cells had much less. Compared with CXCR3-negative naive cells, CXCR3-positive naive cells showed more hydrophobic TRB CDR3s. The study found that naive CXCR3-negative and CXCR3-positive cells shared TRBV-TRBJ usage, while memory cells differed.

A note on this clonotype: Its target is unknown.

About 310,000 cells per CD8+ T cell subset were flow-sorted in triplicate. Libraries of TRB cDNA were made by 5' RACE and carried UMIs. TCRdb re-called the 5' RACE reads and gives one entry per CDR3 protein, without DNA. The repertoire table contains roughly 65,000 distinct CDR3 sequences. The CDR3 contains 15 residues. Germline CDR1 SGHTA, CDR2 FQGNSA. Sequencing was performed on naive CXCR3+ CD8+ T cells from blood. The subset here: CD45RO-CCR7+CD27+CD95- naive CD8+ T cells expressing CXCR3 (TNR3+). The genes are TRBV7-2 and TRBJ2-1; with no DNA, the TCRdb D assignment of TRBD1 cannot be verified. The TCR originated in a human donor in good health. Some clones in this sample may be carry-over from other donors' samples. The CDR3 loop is CASLEDREYYNEQFF.